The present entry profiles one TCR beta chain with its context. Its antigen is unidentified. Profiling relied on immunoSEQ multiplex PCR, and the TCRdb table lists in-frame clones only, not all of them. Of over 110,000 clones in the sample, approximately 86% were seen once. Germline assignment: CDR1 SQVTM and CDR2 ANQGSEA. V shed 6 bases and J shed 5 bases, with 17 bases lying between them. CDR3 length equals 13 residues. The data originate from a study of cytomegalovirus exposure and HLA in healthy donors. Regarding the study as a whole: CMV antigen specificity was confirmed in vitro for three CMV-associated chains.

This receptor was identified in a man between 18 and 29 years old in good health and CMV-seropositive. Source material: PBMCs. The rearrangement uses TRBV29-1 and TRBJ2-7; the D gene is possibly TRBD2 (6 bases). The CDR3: CSVAGTLANEQYF. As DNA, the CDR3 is TGCAGCGTCGCCGGGACTCTCGCCAACGAGCAGTACTTC.